The present T cell receptor (beta chain) was sequenced within a study of cytomegalovirus exposure and HLA in healthy donors (TCRdb year 2017). The study in broad terms: In an earlier analysis of around 540 of the donors, 276 Gb of sequence data and 100 million or so unique TCR beta sequences from roughly 200 million T cells were reported. A later analysis re-examined previously published TCR beta repertoires from 600 to 700 donors and added high-resolution HLA genotyping to investigate patterns of TCR occurrence. Of the 300 to 500 genotyped donors, less than 90% were placed in the genetic ancestry cluster associated with self-reported Caucasian donors. Every repertoire in the discovery cohort had been generated on one and the same sequencing platform. HLA typing included class I and class II loci at four-digit resolution. Along with the approximately 700-subject first cohort, a separate validation cohort of over 90 different subjects was used. Genome-wide SNP genotypes for about 60% of the roughly 670 donors were used in a later genetic analysis, which treated that subset as a discovery cohort. On average, around 240,000 unique TCR beta nucleotide sequences were sequenced per donor among 398 genotyped donors of the cohort, with 15% to 20% of those sequences being non-productive. In the later analysis, no new phenotypic data were used to find candidate immune exposures; instead, reliance was placed on TCR beta sequences and their occurrence across donors. Donor age, sex, ethnicity and CMV serostatus were compiled together with the repertoire data. The study aimed to test whether cataloging public T cell receptors could reveal signatures of past pathogen exposure. To predict cytomegalovirus infection status, the study brought together high-throughput TCR immunosequencing, statistical association of individual TCRs with disease status, and machine learning. Approximately 300 gigabases of sequencing data and around 80 million unique TCR sequences made up an early release that covered roughly 670 HLA-typed donors. Five DR-DQ haplotypes were treated as single units for association and clustering because of strong linkage in the cohort. Typing coverage differed by locus: A, B, C, DRB1 and DQB1 were typed in about 620-630 donors, DQA1 in 500 to 550, DPA1 in approximately 610, and DPB1 in about 450. The study profiled the T cell repertoires of fewer than 850 subjects by immunosequencing and related them to cytomegalovirus serostatus. To decide whether each TCR beta V gene segment behaved as functional or pseudogenic, an earlier analysis of some 580 of the donors relied on high-throughput TCR beta sequencing.

The CDR3 holds 14 amino acids from the cysteine to the phenylalanine. Only the CDR3 DNA is retained, 42 bases long and in frame from the first base. The germline V gene supplies CDR1 SGHDN and CDR2 FVKESK. Deletion took 0 bases off V and 8 bases off J, with a span of 13 bases between the germline ends. Concerning this clone itself: Its antigen specificity is not known. The sample holds no much larger clone one base away, and base qualities are not on file.

Library preparation was by the immunoSEQ multiplex PCR assay. The multiplex PCR relied on a mix of 60 forward primers for TCR Vbeta segments and 13 reverse primers for TCR Jbeta segments. A multiplex PCR assay on genomic DNA amplified the CDR3 region of rearranged TCR beta genes. The amplified TCR beta libraries were sequenced on the Illumina HiSeq System as 87-base-pair reads. As for the authors' bioinformatics: A later analysis tallied 75 million to 95 million unique TCR beta chains across the 666 repertoires, and approximately 12 million of those chains were shared by two or more donors. Raw reads were error-corrected and collapsed into unique sequences with a nearest-neighbor algorithm that merged closely related sequences to remove PCR and sequencing errors. To assign V, D and J gene segments, CDR3 sequences were aligned to IMGT reference sequences. For a sequence to be retained, a match of at least six nucleotides was required to both a V gene segment and a J gene segment. A rearrangement counted as productive if the CDR3 had no stop codons and remained in frame with V and J, and every other rearrangement counted as non-productive. CDR3 was defined according to IMGT convention as the region running from the second conserved V-encoded cysteine to the conserved J-encoded phenylalanine. In an earlier analysis of roughly 610 of the donors, sequences lacking an unambiguous match to a single V gene segment were excluded. An earlier analysis of under 750 of the donors called V segments functional above 56.7% productive rearrangements and segregating when the between-donor standard deviation exceeded 5%. To diagnose cytomegalovirus status from the catalog of TCR beta chain sequences, a statistical classification framework was built. In a later analysis, TCR nucleotide sequences were compared against IMGT/GENE-DB human TR gene sequences so that V and J genes could be assigned. A later analysis assigned CDR3 sequences and most-parsimonious VDJ recombination scenarios with the TCRdist pipeline. In a later analysis, each TCR beta chain was defined by its CDR3 amino acid sequence together with its V-gene family, and reads without a unique V-gene family were excluded. In a later analysis, 450 to 600 highly shared, low-generation-probability nucleotide sequences were removed to address suspected cross-contamination and a sequencing artifact. In a later analysis, a clonal expansion index for each public chain was calculated from normalized within-repertoire ranks of inferred template counts. In a later analysis, generation probabilities were computed with a VDJ recombination model fitted to out-of-frame rearrangements, and the resulting probabilities were checked against IGoR. A later analysis scored TCR-TCR, TCR-HLA and TCR-CMV co-occurrence with hypergeometric tests, applying a repertoire-size bias correction to TCR pairs. False discovery rates were estimated in a later analysis by permuting HLA or CMV assignments 20 times. In a later analysis, co-occurring TCRs were grouped using DBSCAN, and TCRdist sequence similarity was added for clustering within HLA-allele-positive subsets. Co-occurrence clustering excluded repertoires with fewer than 30,000 or more than 120,000 public chains, plus five with anomalous nucleotide sharing. TCRdb limited this immuneACCESS table to in-frame rearrangements with V and J called. A share of clones is missing; checked studies link under half to unresolved V genes, and the rest is unexplained. The DNA gave D and trimming, while V, J and clone size come from that table. Across this sample there are 200,000 or so clones, with approximately 78% seen only once. The ten largest account for 6.5% of the sample.

The cohort consisted of 600 to 700 healthy bone marrow donors. At the time of sampling, every cohort member was nominally healthy, though immune exposures that went unrecorded were likely present. The donor was CMV seropositive and belonged to the group of about 290 seropositive cohort members. Every donor gave a peripheral blood sample, and the peripheral blood mononuclear cells from that sample were used for TCR beta sequencing. The Qiagen DNeasy Blood Extraction Kit was used to extract genomic DNA from the blood cell samples. What the research found in general, with its limitations: CMV serostatus was the only immune exposure information available for the cohort. A later analysis found that most CMV-associated TCR beta chains appeared HLA-restricted, with HLA associations seemingly driven largely by CMV exposure. Most TCR sequences were observed very rarely across donors, whereas some public TCRs were present in many individuals. Because HLA typing was missing for some donors at each locus, association tests included only the typed subset. A later genetic analysis reported fewer N-insertions in productive TCRs among donors in an Asian-associated ancestry cluster than the approximately 670-donor mean. A group of highly shared sequence variants was considered likely to be a technical artifact of the sequencing pipeline. Sequencing depth was assumed to be roughly uniform across donors in the presence/absence analyses, though that assumption may not hold. In this cohort, only TCR beta chains were sequenced, and detectable features were limited by the absence of alpha or paired-chain data. Assigning TCR associations to individual alleles was difficult when HLA alleles, especially DR and DQ, strongly co-occurred. Fewer than 20 rarely observed V segments, including chromosome 9 orphons, were excluded from the earlier analysis of approximately 500 of the donors because counts were too low. Three of the identified cytomegalovirus-associated TCR beta chains were confirmed in vitro to be specific for cytomegalovirus antigens. Cytomegalovirus status was reported to be diagnosed by the classifier with high specificity and sensitivity in both the original and validation cohorts. A later analysis reported that several top co-occurrence clusters appeared linked to parvovirus B19, influenza, CMV and Epstein-Barr virus. An earlier analysis of around 600 of the donors showed that most TCR beta V segments appeared in productive rearrangements either about 87% or about 30% of the time, which broadly matched IMGT annotations. The 87-base-pair reads could not distinguish some IMGT-functional V segments, including TRBV6-2 and TRBV6-3, so those segments were excluded. It was suggested by the authors that the approach could potentially be generalized to other disease states and immunological phenotypes. Linkage disequilibrium might explain the correlated functional status among segregating V segments, but an unknown experimental factor could not be ruled out. At a false discovery rate of 0.05, a later analysis linked roughly 17,000 TCR beta sequences to specific HLA alleles. In a later analysis, the rate of TCR association differed among HLA loci, with DRB1 alleles having the most associated TCRs and HLA-C alleles having the fewest. In a later analysis, HLA-associated TCR beta chains were found to be more clonally expanded and to have lower generation probabilities than equally common non-associated chains. A total of 150 or so TCR beta chains were listed by the study as associated with cytomegalovirus. A further reported finding was that TCR beta sequences accurately predicted the HLA-A and HLA-B alleles for most subjects in the first cohort. An association between a missense DCLRE1C variant and V-gene and J-gene trimming of TCR beta chains was found in a later genetic analysis and replicated in an independent cohort.

The chain uses TRBV14 and TRBJ1-2, and the D gene may be TRBD1, 6 bases matching. The origin of this receptor is a woman aged 45 to 65 in good health and CMV-seropositive. Sequenced: PBMCs. The DNA sequence follows: TGTGCCAGCAGCCAAGAAACAGGGTCGGGCGGCTACACCTTC. The translation is CASSQETGSGGYTF.